This TCR beta chain comes out of a study of graft-versus-host responses after intestinal transplantation. The CDR3 has 16 amino acids. Trimming shortened V by 0 bases and J by 3 bases, and 12 bases separated the two germline ends. Germline V CDR1 and CDR2: LGHNA, YNFKEQ. The count of this clone is one. Data came from immunoSEQ multiplex PCR; TCRdb stores just in-frame clones and leaves some out. The sample records 15,000 to 20,000 clones, around 83% being singletons. From the graft tissue, intraepithelial and lamina propria lymphocytes were released through processing. The source was ileum tissue, collected about 86 weeks after intestinal transplantation. The chain links TRBV4-2 to TRBJ2-1, with a weak D call TRBD2 (6 bases). This TCR was sampled from a human patient who received an intestinal transplant, so some T cells may come from the graft donor. CDR3 sequence (DNA): TGTGCCAGCAGCCAAGACTGGGACTTAAACTACAATGAGCAGTTCTTC. It yields the protein CASSQDWDLNYNEQFF.